This TCR beta chain stems from a study of vaccination and CD4 T cells after COVID-19. Turning to this clonotype: Its matching antigen is unknown.

With the Oncomine TCR Beta short-read assay, DNA from cultured CD4+ T cells was sequenced. From the PCR reads, TCRdb called clonotypes with MiXCR, one entry per CDR3 protein. The table lists 13,000 to 15,000 distinct CDR3 sequences, about 53% of them singletons. Treatment noted: roughly 10-day PBMC culture with coronavirus spike peptide pools or control peptides (ViraFEST assay). Germline V gives CDR1 SGHRS, CDR2 YFSETQ. Trimming cost V 2 bases and J 3 bases, with 9 bases left between them. This CDR3 is 14 amino acids long. This chain joins TRBV5-1 and TRBJ1-3, with D possibly matching TRBD1 (5 bases). Material: CD4+ T cells from blood, cultured in vitro, obtained before SARS-CoV-2 vaccination. The sequence derives from a human donor who had recovered from COVID-19. The CDR3 sequence: CASSFQGSGNTIYF. The CDR3 region has the DNA TGCGCCAGCAGCTTCCAGGGAAGTGGAAACACCATATATTTT.